Sequencing of this TCR beta chain was carried out in a study of blood T cell repertoires in COVID-19. This CDR3 is 14 amino acids long. CDR1 and CDR2 from the germline V gene are MDHEN and SYDVKM. Trimming pared 3 bases from V and 0 bases from J, leaving 5 bases between. Profiling relied on immunoSEQ multiplex PCR, and the TCRdb table lists in-frame clones only, not all of them. Of about 200,000 clones in the sample, around 82% are singletons; the top ten hold 4.5% to 7%. The V and J genes are TRBV28 and TRBJ2-2; D unresolved. Sequenced: peripheral blood. This receptor was obtained from a woman in her 70s with acute or convalescent COVID-19. The CDR3 loop is CASSLFANTGELFF. The CDR3, as DNA: TGTGCCAGCAGTTTGTTCGCGAACACCGGGGAGCTGTTTTTT.